This T cell receptor (beta chain) was captured in a study of memory CD4+ T cells and cytomegalovirus serostatus (dated by TCRdb to the late 2010s). Regarding the research as a whole: The cohort included around 33 healthy adults from Belgium, of whom 9 were CMV seropositive and 24 were CMV seronegative. To replicate a published TCR-based CMV serostatus classifier, the study sequenced CD4+ memory TCRbeta repertoires from a Belgian cohort whose cytomegalovirus serostatus was known. Overall study outcomes, separate from this receptor: The results were interpreted as suggesting that the CMV-associated TCR signature is largely present in the CD4+ memory repertoire. Among the 164 previously reported CMV-associated TCRbeta sequences, 65 to 85 showed up in the CD4+ memory repertoires, with each one found in between one and five individuals. CMV serostatus prediction reached a median bootstrapped AUC of around 0.95 with the original framework and 0.91 with a US-trained random forest. Only CD4+CD45RO+ memory cells were sequenced, unlike the original study, which covered naive and memory CD4+ and CD8+ populations. On the Belgian cohort, the classifier based on the original framework reached a median bootstrapped AUC of roughly 0.94, with a 95% CI of 0.76-1.00.

Trimming costs V 5 bases and J 1 base, and their ends lie 8 bases apart. Taken from the germline V gene (reference sequence), the CDR1 and CDR2 loops are MNHNY and SVGAGI. Spanning cysteine to phenylalanine, the CDR3 consists of 13 amino acids. The sequence is cut down to CDR3 DNA, 39 bases in frame from base 1. A FACSAria II was used to sort memory CD4+ T cells, defined as single viable CD3+CD4+CD8-CD45RO+ cells. To determine CMV serostatus, a Roche Elecsys assay was used that detects serum IgG against CMV pp150, pp28, p38 and p52. After the samples were thawed, total CD4+ T cells were enriched through positive selection using CD4 magnetic microbeads. The samples came from a different study that was designed specifically to examine the CD4+ T cell memory repertoire. Peripheral blood mononuclear cells were isolated and cryopreserved according to standard operating procedures, and serum was stored at -80 degrees C. CD3-PerCP (BW264/56), CD4-APC (RPA-T4), CD45RO-PE (UCHT1) and CD8-Pacific Orange (3B5) antibodies were used for staining, and non-viable cells were excluded with Sytox blue.

With regard to this clone: Its antigen specificity is not known. Base qualities were left out, and no much larger clone turns up one base away.

The Quick-DNA Microprep Kit was used to extract genomic DNA from the sorted cells. Amplification of TCRbeta DNA was done with the immunoSEQ hsTCRbeta kit, following the protocol from the manufacturer. TCRbeta libraries were sequenced on an Illumina MiSeq instrument. The authors' analysis ran thus. Following removal of out-of-frame sequences, more than 2,000,000 distinct TCRbeta sequences were retained, with an average of roughly 67,000 per individual. Each individual was scored using the number of 150 to 200 previously reported CMV-associated TCRbeta sequences that the individual carried and the total number of productive distinct TCRbeta sequences. A beta-binomial model was reimplemented in Python, and scikit-learn random forests with default parameters were trained on US cohort data. Classifier performance on the Belgian cohort was summarized as median AUC with percentile confidence intervals over 10,000 bootstrap iterations. The table comes from immuneACCESS by way of TCRdb, which keeps in-frame sequences with V and J called. Part of the clones is missing from these tables; in studies checked, under half for an unresolved V gene and the rest for unknown reasons. The V and J calls and the clone size are those of that table, but D and trimming were determined from the DNA. Counted in this sample were about 57,000 clones; over 75% of them appeared once. The top ten constitute 0.75% to 0.85% of the sample.

The sequenced sample was memory CD4+ T cells from blood. The rearranged segments are TRBV6-6 and TRBJ1-1, with the D gene call left open. The TCR comes from an adult in good health and CMV-seronegative. The sequence in DNA is TGTGCCAGCAGTCGGACGGGGAACACTGAAGCTTTCTTT. Its protein reads: CASSRTGNTEAFF.